This T cell receptor (beta chain) was found in a study of T cells in Graves' hyperthyroidism and ophthalmopathy. Amplification targeted TCR beta CDR3 regions from RNA transcripts. When the TCR CDR3 underwent first-round RT-PCR, the HTBI primer set was used. TCRdb used MiXCR to reprocess the multiplex PCR reads, holding one entry per CDR3 protein. The sample lists about 500,000 distinct CDR3 sequences, over 15% occurring once. This clonotype was observed many times. Sequencing was done on a sample of blood. This sequence originates from a woman aged 18-30 years with Graves' hyperthyroidism.

CDR3 in amino acids: CASSLGTGVSDTQYF. The CDR3 DNA reads TGTGCCAGCAGTTTGGGGACAGGGGTATCTGATACGCAGTATTTT. The chain recombines TRBV28 with TRBJ2-3; TRBD1 matches at 10 bases. After removal of 3 bases from V and 6 bases from J, the junction contained 6 bases not matched to a gene. The CDR3 spans 15 residues. Germline lookup yields CDR1 MDHEN and CDR2 SYDVKM.